The present entry profiles one T cell receptor (beta chain) with its context. No cognate antigen has been identified for it. Nothing much larger sits one base from this clone, and base qualities are not available. This specimen belongs to a study of human T cells and chemical hapten exposure (dated by TCRdb to about 2021). Concerning the study at large: For sensitization, 2% DPC in acetone was applied to a 2 cm by 2 cm area of upper inner arm skin. In alopecia patients, the study followed how the peripheral blood TCR repertoire changed in vivo over primary and secondary sensitization to diphenylcyclopropenone (DPC), a hapten. Blood samples were taken from patients before sensitization (week 0) and then at 2, 6 and about 24 weeks after DPC sensitization. Blood for TCR sequencing was provided by twenty-nine alopecia patients at one to four time points (pre-sensitization, 2, 6 and 24 weeks). Patch tests used Finn chambers with 0.01% DPC on the upper back, scored after 6 days by International Contact Dermatitis Research Group standards. The libraries were sequenced as a pool, and the TCR yield per sample differed mostly because of small variations in library volumes within the pool. The mostly female patient cohort included alopecia areata with under or over 50% scalp involvement, alopecia totalis and alopecia universalis. Throughout the study period of 20 to 25 weeks, patients also received therapeutic DPC doses to the scalp every week.

Overall results and qualifications from the work: Significantly more large CDR3 similarity clusters were formed by expanded TCRs than by pre-sensitization or healthy control sets, consistent with antigen-driven responses. The number of PT1 expanded TCRs positively correlated with patch test score, significant at thresholds 8, 16 and 32 but not 4. After repeated subsampling, changes were observed in the strength of the expansion versus patch-test correlation and in the threshold at which the correlation became significant. Because every patient had alopecia, a presumed autoimmune disease, the patients' immune response might differ from that of healthy individuals. DPC sensitization did not change the number of TCRs with a frequency above 1 in 1000, and there was no evidence of changes in global repertoire structure.

The library was produced with RACE. Sequencing was performed on a NextSeq 500. During library preparation, unique molecular identifiers were attached to individual cDNA molecules so that TCRs could be counted quantitatively and reproducibly. From each blood RNA sample, both TCR alpha and TCR beta chains were sequenced. On the study's bioinformatics: A median of about 89,000 TCRs per sample was observed, with a range of roughly 20,000 to 700,000. The Decombinator software suite was used to annotate the V, J and CDR3 of the TCR reads. Every sample was subsampled to the same number of TCRs (28,000) for the PS versus PT1 abundance plots. Expanded TCRs were defined as absent before sensitization and observed at least eight times at the 2-week time point. TCRdb trimmed public reads at Q25 via fastp, called clones via MiXCR and kept in-frame beta chains. Identical CDR3 proteins give one entry, which carries the most common genes and DNA. TCRdb assigned the V and J calls; the authors' analysis was not used. The sample profile shows roughly 260,000 distinct CDR3 sequences; about 9.4% of them were found once. Jointly, the top ten make up roughly 2.5% of the sample.

What this sample's time point label stands for: pre-sensitization, week 0. This specimen's treatment or condition label, interpreted: therapeutic diphenylcyclopropenone sensitization with weekly scalp DPC. Blood at each patch-test visit was drawn before the patch test was applied. Patients were eligible if aged 18 to 70, diagnosed with alopecia and judged suitable for DPC therapy, and pregnant patients were excluded. Unfractionated whole blood was collected in Tempus Blood RNA tubes, and total RNA was extracted from that blood. This receptor was taken from a woman in her thirties or forties with alopecia areata. Some clones in this sample may be carry-over from other donors' samples. The material was whole blood, obtained in connection with sensitization to the hapten diphenylcyclopropenone (DPC).

The bases are TGTGCCAGCAGTCACCCGGCCCGCTACAATGAGCAGTTCTTC. It is translated as CASSHPARYNEQFF. The rearrangement combines TRBV27 with TRBJ2-1; no D gene can be assigned with confidence. V and J are truncated by 5 bases and 3 bases respectively, leaving an intervening sequence of 11 bases. Measured from the cysteine to the phenylalanine, the CDR3 is 14 residues long. Just CDR3 DNA is preserved here, 42 bases in frame from base 1. CDR1 and CDR2 are read off the germline V gene (reference sequence) as MNHEY and SMNVEV.